A single sample gave rise to the 20 T cell receptor beta chains below, sequenced in a study of tumor and adjacent non-tumor tissue in lung cancer. The template was RNA from unsorted bulk tissue. Three rounds of nested PCR, following a modified ARM-PCR protocol, produced the TCRbeta library. TCRdb passed the multiplex PCR reads through MiXCR, listing each CDR3 protein once. The sample lists approximately 110,000 distinct CDR3 sequences; approximately 82% were seen once. Sequencing input: lung tumor tissue. These receptors came from a woman aged 55-75 years with non-small cell lung cancer.

The V gene is TRBV7-2, the J gene TRBJ2-7; 8 nucleotides align to TRBD2. V trimming: 5 bases; J trimming: 4 bases; junction bases outside the gene matches: 10. Germline-derived CDR1 and CDR2 are SGHTA and FQGNSA. The CDR3 runs to 15 residues. The CDR3 DNA reads as TGTACCAGCAGCCCCGGGGGGGGGAGGCGTTACGAGCAGTACTTC. Its protein product is CTSSPGGGRRYEQYF.

The V gene is TRBV20-1, the J gene TRBJ1-2; no firm D call. Trimming removed 1 base from V and 11 bases from J, with 14 bases in between. This CDR3 comprises 12 residues. CDR1 is DFQATT, CDR2 SNEGSKA, per germline (reference sequence). The CDR3 loop reads CSARGGNCGYTF. CDR3 coding DNA: TGCAGTGCTAGAGGAGGAAACTGTGGGTACACCTTC.

This chain joins TRBV11-2 and TRBJ2-7; TRBD1 aligns across 10 bases. V gave up 8 bases and J gave up 5 bases; unmatched junction bases: 12. In germline, CDR1 is SGHAT, CDR2 FQNNGV. The CDR3 has 15 amino acids. CDR3 residues: CASGSGTGAFHEQYF. The DNA for the CDR3 is TGTGCCAGCGGATCTGGGACAGGGGCCTTTCACGAGCAGTACTTC.

The rearrangement links TRBV7-3 to TRBJ2-7; D gene unclear. The CDR3 length is 14 residues. CDR1 is SGHTA, CDR2 FQGTGA, per germline. The V end lost 5 bases, the J end lost 7 bases, and 18 bases lay between the germline ends. The CDR3 region is CASSPSPGRLEQYF. The CDR3 DNA is TGTGCCAGCAGCCCAAGTCCAGGCCGGTTGGAGCAGTACTTC. The full variable domain, rest sourced from reference TRBV7-3 and TRBJ2-7, is GAGVSQTPSNKVTEKGKYVELRCDPISGHTALYWYRQSLGQGPEFLIYFQGTGAADDSGLPNDRFFAVRPEGSVSTLKIQRTERGDSAVYLCASSPSPGRLEQYFGPGTRLTVT.

Worth noting for this clonotype: An end of the junction does not agree with germline; a read error may underlie this. The chain couples TRBV4-1 to TRBJ1-5, with a tentative D call TRBD1 (5 bases). CDR3 length equals 15 residues. CDR1 is MGHRA, CDR2 YSYEKL, per germline. The CDR3 is CASSQDQAGNHPQHF. The CDR3 nucleotides read TGCGCCAGCAGCCAAGATCAGGCAGGGAATCATCCCCAGCATTTT.

A note on this clonotype: Mismatch with germline at one junction end may stem from a read error. The chain joins TRBV12-3 or TRBV12-4 to TRBJ1-2; D gene unclear. The CDR3 is 12 residues long. The CDR3 is CDSSNLVGGYTF. CDR3 nucleotide sequence: TGTGACAGCAGCAACCTGGTGGGTGGCTACACCTTC.

This clonotype was observed a few times. One base away lies a much larger clone, so this may be a sequencing read error. The V and J genes are TRBV12-3 or TRBV12-4 and TRBJ1-2, with unresolved D. Trimming removed 3 bases from V and 6 bases from J, with 11 bases in between. The CDR3 runs to 13 residues. The DNA of the CDR3 is TGTGCCAGCAGTTTTAGTCGCAACAATGGCTACACCTTC. Protein product: CASSFSRNNGYTF.

Concerning this clonotype: With a much larger clone just one base away, this may be a read error. This chain links TRBV20-1 with TRBJ2-3; 11 bases line up with TRBD2. The V gene end was trimmed by 6 bases and the J gene end by 3 bases; junction bases not matched to a gene: 20. The CDR3 is made up of 19 amino acids. The germline V gene encodes CDR1 DFQATT and CDR2 SNEGSKA (reference sequence). Here the CDR3 reads CSADTGISGRALGTDTQYF. The CDR3 bases are TGCAGTGCCGATACCGGGATTAGCGGGAGGGCCCTAGGTACAGATACGCAGTATTTT.

Remarks on this clonotype: A much larger clonotype is one base distant, so this may be a read error. V is TRBV4-1 and J is TRBJ2-7, with a possible D match to TRBD1 (6 bases). Looked up from germline, CDR1 is MGHRA and CDR2 is YSYEKL. The CDR3 contains 14 residues. This chain's CDR3 is CASNQGRGSYEQYF. CDR3 coding DNA: TGCGCCAGCAACCAAGGCAGGGGATCCTACGAGCAGTACTTC.

Remarks on this clonotype: At one end the junction does not follow the germline gene, possibly because of a read error. The rearrangement uses TRBV11-3 and TRBJ1-1; D is uncertain. This CDR3 has 16 residues. Germline assignment: CDR1 SGHNT and CDR2 YENEEA. CDR3 loop: CASSPRVRRGDTETFF. The CDR3 DNA sequence: TGTGCCAGCAGCCCTAGAGTCCGTCGGGGTGACACTGAAACTTTCTTT.

Details on this clonotype: This may be a read error, as it is one base from a much larger clone. The genes are TRBV29-1 and TRBJ2-7, with TRBD1 matching over 7 bases. In germline, CDR1 is SQVTM, CDR2 ANQGSEA. The length of the CDR3 is 11 residues. This chain's CDR3 is CGVTGIYEQYF. CDR3 in DNA: TGCGGCGTGACAGGGATCTACGAGCAGTACTTC.

This clonotype has a count of ten or more. The rearrangement uses TRBV6-1 and TRBJ1-5; 7 nucleotides line up with TRBD1. With V trimmed by 7 bases and J by 4 bases, 10 bases remained unmatched. The length of the CDR3 is 15 residues. Germline V gene sequence: CDR1 MNHNS, CDR2 SASEGT. As DNA, the CDR3 is TGTGCCAGCAATACTGGACAGGTTCTAAATCAGCCCCAGCATTTT. As protein: CASNTGQVLNQPQHF.

Note on this clonotype: A much larger clone differs from this one at a single base, so this may be a read error. This chain connects TRBV6-6 to TRBJ1-1; D gene unclear. The germline gives CDR1 MNHNY, CDR2 SVGAGI (reference sequence). CDR3 length: 9 amino acids. CDR3 DNA sequence: TGTGCCAGCGGTTACGGGTCCTACTTT. Amino acids: CASGYGSYF.

Worth noting for this clonotype: Relative to the germline gene, one junction end is altered; a read error may explain this. The V gene is TRBV6-2 or TRBV6-3, the J gene TRBJ1-2, with D unclear. CDR1 MNHEY and CDR2 SVGEGT come from the germline V gene. The CDR3 is 13 residues long. CDR3 residues: CASSYGGIRGYAF. CDR3 bases: TGTGCCAGCAGTTACGGAGGTATCCGTGGGTACGCCTTC.

Comment on this clonotype: Since the CDR3 does not end with the conserved phenylalanine or tryptophan, this likely comes from a read error. The chain links TRBV11-3 to TRBJ1-1; D ambiguous. V was pared by 0 bases and J by 4 bases, with 12 bases between. Germline V gene data show CDR1 as SGHNT and CDR2 as YENEEA. This CDR3 comprises 15 residues. CDR3 nucleotides: TGTGCCAGCAGCTTAGATTCGGGGAAAGCCACTGAAGCTTTCCTT. Encoded protein: CASSLDSGKATEAFL.

In regard to this clonotype: This may come from a read error, since a much larger clone is one base off. The chain couples TRBV5-6 to TRBJ2-1, with TRBD2 identical over 10 bases. The germline V gene encodes CDR1 SGHDT and CDR2 YYEEEE. The CDR3 has 18 amino acids. The CDR3 loop reads CVSRGRTSGIGGGNEQFF. For the CDR3, the DNA is TGTGTCAGCAGGGGACGGACTAGCGGTATTGGGGGAGGCAATGAGCAGTTCTTC. Full variable domain (outside the CDR3, taken from reference TRBV5-6 and TRBJ2-1): DAGVTQSPTHLIKTRGQQVTLRCSPKSGHDTVSWYQQALGQGPQFIFQYYEEEERQRGNFPDRFSGHQFPNYSSELNVNALLLGDSALYLCVSRGRTSGIGGGNEQFFGPGTRLTVL.

Regarding this clonotype: The junction departs from the called germline gene at one end, perhaps through a read error. This sequence joins TRBV6-1 and TRBJ2-3, with no clear D. Looked up from germline, CDR1 is MNHNS and CDR2 is SASEGT. CDR3 length: 12 residues. The CDR3, as DNA: TGTGCCAGCAGCCATCGCACAGATACGCTGTATTTT. Translating gives CASSHRTDTLYF.

About this clonotype: At one boundary the junction diverges from the germline segment, which might be a read error. The rearrangement joins TRBV6-5 to TRBJ1-2; TRBD1 matches at 7 bases. This CDR3 comprises 15 residues. Germline V gives CDR1 MNHEY, CDR2 SVGAGI. DNA for the CDR3: TGTGTCAGCAGGTCAACAGGGGAATCGAACTATGGATACACCTTC. Translating it yields CVSRSTGESNYGYTF.

In its sample, this clonotype was seen once. The junction departs from germline at one end; a sequencing error may be responsible. The chain links TRBV11-3 to TRBJ2-2; D uncertain. Germline V gene data show CDR1 as SGHNT and CDR2 as YENEEA. The CDR3 is made up of 14 amino acids. The CDR3 sequence is CASILGSNTGELFF. For the CDR3, the DNA is TGTGCCAGCATCTTAGGCTCGAACACCGGGGAGCTGTTTTTT.

In regard to this clonotype: This may arise from a read error, as a much more abundant clone is one base away. The chain is built from TRBV29-1 and TRBJ2-3; the D is unclear. The CDR3 consists of 10 residues. V was clipped by 5 bases and J by 2 bases, with 2 bases between them. Germline V gene sequence: CDR1 SQVTM, CDR2 ANQGSEA. The CDR3 region has the DNA TGCAGCGTTCACACAGATACGCAGTATTTT. This gives the protein CSVHTDTQYF.